This T cell receptor beta chain came from a study of T cell responses to AZD1222 COVID-19 vaccine. Study findings and constraints: Distributed over spike, vaccine-associated CD4 TCRs predominated at 160-218 and 743-854.

This CDR3 contains 15 residues. Germline CDR1 and CDR2: LGHNA and YSLEER. V lost 4 bases, J lost 3 bases, and 16 bases lay in between. In this sample, this clone turned up a few times. The antigen is unknown. Clones were sequenced by immunoSEQ multiplex PCR, and TCRdb holds only the in-frame ones, with some missing. The top ten hold approximately 1.3% of the sample, which has 90,000 to 150,000 clones, around 86% seen once. The material was peripheral blood, obtained on day 0 of AZD1222 vaccination. The chain carries TRBV4-3 and TRBJ2-7; D unclear. The clonotype comes from an adult in good health. CDR3 protein: CASSPGEAAHYEQYF. The CDR3 DNA sequence: TGCGCCAGCAGCCCCGGCGAGGCTGCTCACTACGAGCAGTACTTC.